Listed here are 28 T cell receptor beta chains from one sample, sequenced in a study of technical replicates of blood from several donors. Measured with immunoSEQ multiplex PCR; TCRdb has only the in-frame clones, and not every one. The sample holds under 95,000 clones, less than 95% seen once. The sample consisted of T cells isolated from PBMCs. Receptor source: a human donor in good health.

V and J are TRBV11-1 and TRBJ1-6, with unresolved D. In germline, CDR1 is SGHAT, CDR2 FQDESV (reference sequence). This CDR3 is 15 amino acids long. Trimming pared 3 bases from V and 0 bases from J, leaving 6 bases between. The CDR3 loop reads CASSFDSSYNSPLHF. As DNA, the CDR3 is TGTGCCAGCAGCTTTGATAGCTCCTATAATTCACCCCTCCACTTT.

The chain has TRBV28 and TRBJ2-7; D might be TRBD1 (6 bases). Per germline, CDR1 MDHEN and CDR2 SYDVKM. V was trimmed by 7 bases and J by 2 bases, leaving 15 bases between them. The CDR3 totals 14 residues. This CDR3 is CASTTAQGAYEQYF. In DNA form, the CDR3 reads TGTGCCAGCACCACGGCACAGGGAGCCTACGAGCAGTACTTC.

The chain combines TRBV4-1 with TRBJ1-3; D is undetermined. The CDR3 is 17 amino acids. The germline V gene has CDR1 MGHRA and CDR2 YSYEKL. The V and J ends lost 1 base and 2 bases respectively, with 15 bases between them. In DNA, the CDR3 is TGCGCCAGCAGCCAAGTCGGTATTGTTTCGGCTGGAAACACCATATATTTT. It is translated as CASSQVGIVSAGNTIYF.

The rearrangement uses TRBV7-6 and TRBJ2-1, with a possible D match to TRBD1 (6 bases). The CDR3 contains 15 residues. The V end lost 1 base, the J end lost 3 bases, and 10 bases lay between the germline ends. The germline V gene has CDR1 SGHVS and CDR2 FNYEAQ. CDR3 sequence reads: CASSLVIQGYNEQFF. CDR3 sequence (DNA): TGTGCCAGCAGCTTAGTAATACAGGGCTACAATGAGCAGTTCTTC.

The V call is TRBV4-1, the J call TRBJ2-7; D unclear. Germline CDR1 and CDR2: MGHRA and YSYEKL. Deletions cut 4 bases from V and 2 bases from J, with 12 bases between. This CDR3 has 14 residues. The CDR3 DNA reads TGCGCCAGCAGCCGGAGCCAGCCACCCTACGAGCAGTACTTC. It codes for CASSRSQPPYEQYF.

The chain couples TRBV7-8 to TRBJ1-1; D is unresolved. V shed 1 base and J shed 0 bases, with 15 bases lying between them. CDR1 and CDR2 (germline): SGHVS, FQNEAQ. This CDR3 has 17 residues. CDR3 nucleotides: TGTGCCAGCAGCTTAGAGGCCGTTAGGGAGATGAACACTGAAGCTTTCTTT. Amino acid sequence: CASSLEAVREMNTEAFF.

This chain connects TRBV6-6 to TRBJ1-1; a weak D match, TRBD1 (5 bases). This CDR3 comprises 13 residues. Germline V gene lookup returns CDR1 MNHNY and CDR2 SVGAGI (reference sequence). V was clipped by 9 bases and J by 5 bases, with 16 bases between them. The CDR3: CASNRDLRTEAFF. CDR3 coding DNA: TGTGCCAGTAACCGGGACTTGAGAACTGAAGCTTTCTTT.

For the CDR3, the DNA is TGTGCCAGTAGTGCGGGGGAGGGGGGTACGCAGTATTTT. Its translation is CASSAGEGGTQYF. The chain links TRBV19 to TRBJ2-3; D perhaps matches TRBD2 (7 bases). Trimming took 5 bases from V and 8 from J, leaving 14 bases between them. The V gene's germline CDR1 is LNHDA and CDR2 SQIVND (reference sequence). The length of the CDR3 is 13 residues.

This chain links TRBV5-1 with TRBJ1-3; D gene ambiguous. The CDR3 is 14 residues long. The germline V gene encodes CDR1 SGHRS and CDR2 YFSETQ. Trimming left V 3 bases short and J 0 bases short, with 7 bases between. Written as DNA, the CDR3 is TGCGCCAGCAGCTCCGGGTCCTCTGGAAACACCATATATTTT. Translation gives CASSSGSSGNTIYF.

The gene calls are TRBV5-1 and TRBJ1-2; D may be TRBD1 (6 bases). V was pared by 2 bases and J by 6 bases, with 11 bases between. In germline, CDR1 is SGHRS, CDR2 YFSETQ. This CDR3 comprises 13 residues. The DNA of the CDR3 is TGCGCCAGCAGCTTCGGGACACCCGATGGCTACACCTTC. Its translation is CASSFGTPDGYTF. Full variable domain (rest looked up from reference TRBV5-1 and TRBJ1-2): KAGVTQTPRYLIKTRGQQVTLSCSPISGHRSVSWYQQTPGQGLQFLFEYFSETQRNKGNFPGRFSGRQFSNSRSEMNVSTLELGDSALYLCASSFGTPDGYTFGSGTRLTVV.

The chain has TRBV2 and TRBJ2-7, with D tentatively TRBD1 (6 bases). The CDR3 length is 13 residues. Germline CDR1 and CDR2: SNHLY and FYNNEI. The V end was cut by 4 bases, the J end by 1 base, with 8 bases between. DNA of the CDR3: TGTGCCAGCAGTGGGGACAATTCCTACGAGCAGTACTTC. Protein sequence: CASSGDNSYEQYF.

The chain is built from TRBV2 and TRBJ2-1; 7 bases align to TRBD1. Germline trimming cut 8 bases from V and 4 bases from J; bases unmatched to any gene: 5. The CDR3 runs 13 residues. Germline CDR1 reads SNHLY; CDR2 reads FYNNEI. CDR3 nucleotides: TGTGCCAGCGGGGCAGGGGGATACAATGAGCAGTTCTTC. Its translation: CASGAGGYNEQFF.

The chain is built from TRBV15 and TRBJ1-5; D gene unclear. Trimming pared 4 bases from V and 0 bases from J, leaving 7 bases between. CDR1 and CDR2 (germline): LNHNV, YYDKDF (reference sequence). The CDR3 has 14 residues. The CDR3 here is CATSTLISNQPQHF. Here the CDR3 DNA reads TGTGCCACCAGCACCCTTATTAGCAATCAGCCCCAGCATTTT.

This chain's CDR3 is CASSGTSGRAYHEQFF. CDR3 nucleotide sequence: TGTGCCAGCAGTGGAACTAGCGGGAGGGCCTATCATGAGCAGTTCTTC. The rearrangement joins TRBV6-1 to TRBJ2-1; 13 bases align to TRBD2. CDR3 length: 16 amino acids. V gave up 4 bases and J gave up 8 bases; unmatched junction bases: 8. The germline V gene has CDR1 MNHNS and CDR2 SASEGT.

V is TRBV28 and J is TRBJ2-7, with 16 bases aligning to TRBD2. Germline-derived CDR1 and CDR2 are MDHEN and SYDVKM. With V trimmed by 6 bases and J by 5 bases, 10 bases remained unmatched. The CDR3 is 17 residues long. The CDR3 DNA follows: TGTGCCAGCAGATCCCCCCCGGGACTAGCGGGAGGGCACGAGCAGTACTTC. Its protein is CASRSPPGLAGGHEQYF.

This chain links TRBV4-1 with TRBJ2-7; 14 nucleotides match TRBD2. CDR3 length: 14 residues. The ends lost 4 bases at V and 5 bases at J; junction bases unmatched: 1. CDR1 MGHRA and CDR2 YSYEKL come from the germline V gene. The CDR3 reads CASSLTSGRDEQYF. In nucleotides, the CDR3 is TGCGCCAGCAGCCTGACTAGCGGGAGGGACGAGCAGTACTTC.

The CDR3 loop reads CASSYLNPEGTGELFF. CDR3 in DNA: TGTGCCAGCAGCTACTTAAATCCGGAGGGGACCGGGGAGCTGTTTTTT. The V gene is TRBV7-9, the J gene TRBJ2-2, with D maybe TRBD2 (6 bases). Germline CDR1 SEHNR, CDR2 FQNEAQ (reference sequence). V dropped 4 bases and J dropped 5 bases, with 17 bases sitting between them. This CDR3 has 16 residues.

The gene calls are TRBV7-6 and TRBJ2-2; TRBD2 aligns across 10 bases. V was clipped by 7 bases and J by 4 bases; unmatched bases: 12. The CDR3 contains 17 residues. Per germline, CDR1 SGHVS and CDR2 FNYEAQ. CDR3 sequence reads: CASTLEGGLAVTGELFF. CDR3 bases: TGTGCCAGCACCCTAGAGGGTGGACTAGCGGTCACCGGGGAGCTGTTTTTT.

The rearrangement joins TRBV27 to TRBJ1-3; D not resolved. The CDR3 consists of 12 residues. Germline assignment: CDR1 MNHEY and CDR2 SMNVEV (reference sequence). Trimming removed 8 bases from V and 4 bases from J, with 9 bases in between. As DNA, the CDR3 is TGTGCCAGCCGAGGAGGGGGAAACACCATATATTTT. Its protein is CASRGGGNTIYF.

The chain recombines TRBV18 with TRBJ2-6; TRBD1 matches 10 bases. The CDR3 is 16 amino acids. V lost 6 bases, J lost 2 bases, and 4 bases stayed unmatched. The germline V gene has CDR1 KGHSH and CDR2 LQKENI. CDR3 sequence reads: CASSTGTGAGANVLTF. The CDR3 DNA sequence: TGTGCCAGCTCGACCGGGACAGGGGCTGGGGCCAACGTCCTGACTTTC.

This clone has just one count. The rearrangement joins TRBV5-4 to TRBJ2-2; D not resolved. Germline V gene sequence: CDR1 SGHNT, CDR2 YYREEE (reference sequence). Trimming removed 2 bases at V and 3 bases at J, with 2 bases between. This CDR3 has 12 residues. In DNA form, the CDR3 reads TGTGCCAGCAGCTTCTACACCGGGGAGCTGTTTTTT. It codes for CASSFYTGELFF.

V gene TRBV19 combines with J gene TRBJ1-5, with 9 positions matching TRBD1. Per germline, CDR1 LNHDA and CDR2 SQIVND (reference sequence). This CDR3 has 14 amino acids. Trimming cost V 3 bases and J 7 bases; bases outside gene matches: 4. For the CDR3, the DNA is TGTGCCAGTAGTATCTGGACAGGGGACCAGCCCCAGCATTTT. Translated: CASSIWTGDQPQHF.

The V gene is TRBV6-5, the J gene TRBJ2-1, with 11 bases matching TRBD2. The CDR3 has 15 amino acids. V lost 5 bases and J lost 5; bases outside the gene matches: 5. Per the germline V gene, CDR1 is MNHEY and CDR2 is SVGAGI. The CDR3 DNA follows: TGTGCCAGCAGTGTATTAGCGGGAGGGGACAATGAGCAGTTCTTC. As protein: CASSVLAGGDNEQFF.

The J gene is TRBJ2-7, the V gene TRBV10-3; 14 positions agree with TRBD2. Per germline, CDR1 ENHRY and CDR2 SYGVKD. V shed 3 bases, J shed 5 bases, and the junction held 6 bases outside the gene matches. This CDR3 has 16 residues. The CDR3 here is CAISDPKGLAGDEQYF. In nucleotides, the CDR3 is TGTGCCATCAGTGATCCAAAGGGACTAGCGGGAGACGAGCAGTACTTC.

The CDR3 DNA reads as TGTGCCTGGAGTGGACAGGGCGGCACCTACAATGAGCAGTTCTTC. Translated, it gives CAWSGQGGTYNEQFF. The chain uses TRBV30 and TRBJ2-1, with 7 bases that match TRBD1. This CDR3 region has 15 residues. With V trimmed by 1 base and J by 2 bases, 5 bases remained unmatched. Per the germline V gene, CDR1 is GTSNPN and CDR2 is SVGIG (reference sequence).

The CDR3 nucleotides read TGCGCCAGCAGTGAGTCTGCAGGGGGATACTACGAGCAGTACTTC. It yields the protein CASSESAGGYYEQYF. The V call is TRBV10-1, the J call TRBJ2-7; TRBD1 matches at 7 bases. The V gene's germline CDR1 is WNHNN and CDR2 SYGVQD (reference sequence). With 0 bases clipped from V and 3 bases from J, the junction kept 5 bases outside the gene matches. There are 15 residues in the CDR3.

CDR3 sequence: CASSEIAGLGLETQYF. The CDR3 DNA reads TGTGCCAGCAGTGAAATAGCGGGATTAGGGTTAGAGACCCAGTACTTC. The rearrangement uses TRBV27 and TRBJ2-5; 8 nucleotides match TRBD2. This CDR3 is built from 16 residues. V shed 5 bases and J 4 bases; nucleotides not matched to a gene: 12. Germline assignment: CDR1 MNHEY and CDR2 SMNVEV (reference sequence).

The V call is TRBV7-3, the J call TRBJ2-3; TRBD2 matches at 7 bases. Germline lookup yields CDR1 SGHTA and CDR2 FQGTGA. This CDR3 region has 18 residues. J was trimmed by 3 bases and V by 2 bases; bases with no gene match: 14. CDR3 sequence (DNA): TGTGCCAGCAGCTTATCTGGGGACTATCGGACGGGTACAGATACGCAGTATTTT. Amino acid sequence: CASSLSGDYRTGTDTQYF.